Detailed here is one TCR beta chain. Assay: immunoSEQ multiplex PCR; the TCRdb copy retains only in-frame clones and omits some. The repertoire holds under 200,000 clones, with 75% to 90% as singletons. Trimming cost V 4 bases and J 7 bases; bases outside gene matches: 10. Germline loops: CDR1 ENHRY, CDR2 SYGVKD. This CDR3 has 15 amino acids. The data originate from a study of T cell responses to AZD1222 COVID-19 vaccine. The sequencing used peripheral blood, collected on day 0 of MenACWY control vaccination. The chain is built from TRBV10-3 and TRBJ1-2; 9 bases agree with TRBD1. The sequence was collected from an adult in good health. The CDR3 here is CAISVGTGQGGGYTF. The DNA for the CDR3 is TGTGCCATCAGTGTGGGGACGGGACAGGGAGGTGGCTACACCTTC.